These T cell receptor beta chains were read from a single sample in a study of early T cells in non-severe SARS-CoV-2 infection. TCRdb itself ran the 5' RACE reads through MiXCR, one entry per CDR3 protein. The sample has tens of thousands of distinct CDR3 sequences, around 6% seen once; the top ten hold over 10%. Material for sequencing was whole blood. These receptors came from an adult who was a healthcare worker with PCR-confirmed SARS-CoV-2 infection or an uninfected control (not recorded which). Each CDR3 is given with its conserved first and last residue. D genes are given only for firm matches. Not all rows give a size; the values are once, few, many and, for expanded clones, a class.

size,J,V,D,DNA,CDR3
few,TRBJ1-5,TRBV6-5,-,TGTGCCAGCAGTTACGGGCAGGGCAATCAGCCCCAGCATTTT,CASSYGQGNQPQHF
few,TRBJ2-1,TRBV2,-,TGTGCCAGCAGTGAAGCGACAGTCAATGAGCAGTTCTTC,CASSEATVNEQFF
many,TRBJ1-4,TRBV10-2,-,TGCGCCAGCAGTTCGGCCGGGAAAAGTGAAAAACTGTTTTTT,CASSSAGKSEKLFF
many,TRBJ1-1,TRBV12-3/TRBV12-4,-,TGTGCCAGCAGTCCGGGTGGGTGGGCGAACACTGAAGCTTTCTTT,CASSPGGWANTEAFF
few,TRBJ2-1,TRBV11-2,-,TGTGCCAGCAGCTTAGAACGGGGAATGAGCTCCTACAATGAGCAGTTCTTC,CASSLERGMSSYNEQFF
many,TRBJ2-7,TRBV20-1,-,TGCAGTGCTAGGACCGGGTACACCTACGAGCAGTACTTC,CSARTGYTYEQYF
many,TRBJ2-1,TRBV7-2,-,TGTGCCAGCAGCCCCCCCGGCGGCAACAATGAGCAGTTCTTC,CASSPPGGNNEQFF
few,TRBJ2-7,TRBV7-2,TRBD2,TGTGCCAGCAGCTTTAGCGGGCGGGTGTCCTACGAGCAGTACTTC,CASSFSGRVSYEQYF
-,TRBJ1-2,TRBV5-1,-,TGCGCCAGCAGCCCTCAAGAGGGGAAATATGGCTACACCTTC,CASSPQEGKYGYTF
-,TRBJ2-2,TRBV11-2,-,TGTGCCAGCAGAAGCACTACAGGGCCCGGGGAGCTGTTTTTT,CASRSTTGPGELFF
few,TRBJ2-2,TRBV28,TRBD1,TGTGCCAGCAATCCCGTCAGGGGGCCGACCGGGGAGCTGTTTTTT,CASNPVRGPTGELFF